The 23 T cell receptor beta chains below all came from one sample that was sequenced in a study of T cell responses to AZD1222 COVID-19 vaccine. Profiling relied on immunoSEQ multiplex PCR, and the TCRdb table lists in-frame clones only, not all of them. The repertoire holds tens of thousands of clones, with about 88% as singletons. Specimen: peripheral blood, collected 28 days after the second AZD1222 dose. The receptor source for this set is an adult who received the AZD1222 COVID-19 vaccine.

The sample holds one count of this clone. The chain recombines TRBV10-3 with TRBJ1-1; D is undetermined. The CDR3 spans 14 residues. V was trimmed by 6 bases and J by 3 bases, leaving 14 bases between them. CDR1 is ENHRY and CDR2 is SYGVKD in the germline V gene. This CDR3 reads CAIRTNTRDTEAFF. DNA of the CDR3: TGTGCCATCAGGACTAATACAAGGGACACTGAAGCTTTCTTT.

The gene calls are TRBV11-2 and TRBJ2-3; the match to TRBD2 covers 9 bases. Germline CDR1 SGHAT, CDR2 FQNNGV. CDR3 size: 16 residues. V shed 5 bases and J 2 bases; nucleotides not matched to a gene: 8. The CDR3 protein is CASSPAAGGTTDTQYF. DNA of the CDR3: TGTGCCAGCAGCCCGGCGGCGGGAGGGACCACAGATACGCAGTATTTT.

This rearrangement joins TRBV19 to TRBJ1-4, with 9 positions matching TRBD1. The CDR3 is 13 residues long. V lost 9 bases and J lost 6; bases outside the gene matches: 5. Germline V lookup: CDR1 LNHDA, CDR2 SQIVND (reference sequence). For the CDR3, the DNA is TGTGCCAGCCGGGACAGGGCGGATGAAAAACTGTTTTTT. Translated, it gives CASRDRADEKLFF.

The table lists this clone with a count of one. This chain links TRBV6-1 with TRBJ2-7; TRBD2 is a possible D gene (5 bases). In germline, CDR1 is MNHNS, CDR2 SASEGT. Deletions cut 1 base from V and 6 bases from J, with 19 bases between. The CDR3 sequence is 16 residues long. The DNA for the CDR3 is TGTGCCAGCAGTGAAGGGTCGGCAGCTGGACTCGGCGAGCAGTACTTC. Encoded protein: CASSEGSAAGLGEQYF.

The chain uses TRBV28 and TRBJ2-3, with TRBD1 matching 8 bases. Germline CDR1 and CDR2: MDHEN and SYDVKM. This CDR3 spans 15 amino acids. After removal of 6 bases from V and 3 bases from J, the junction contained 8 bases not matched to a gene. This CDR3 is CASSWTGSGTDTQYF. The CDR3, as DNA: TGTGCCAGCAGCTGGACAGGGTCCGGAACAGATACGCAGTATTTT.

The CDR3 sequence is CATSRDLGGGEAFF. The CDR3 nucleotides are TGTGCCACCAGCAGAGATCTAGGGGGTGGTGAAGCTTTCTTT. The chain uses TRBV15 and TRBJ1-1; D might be TRBD1 (6 bases). The V end lost 0 bases, the J end lost 7 bases, and 12 bases lay between the germline ends. CDR1 and CDR2 from the germline V gene are LNHNV and YYDKDF (reference sequence). This CDR3 spans 14 amino acids.

This clone has only one observation. J is TRBJ2-3 and V is TRBV5-1; no firm D call. V dropped 2 bases and J dropped 2 bases, with 12 bases sitting between them. This CDR3 is 15 amino acids long. Germline-derived CDR1 and CDR2 are SGHRS and YFSETQ. CDR3 nucleotide sequence: TGCGCCAGCAGCTTATCAAGCATTGTCACAGATACGCAGTATTTT. Protein product: CASSLSSIVTDTQYF. The full variable domain, with the rest looked up from reference TRBV5-1 and TRBJ2-3, is KAGVTQTPRYLIKTRGQQVTLSCSPISGHRSVSWYQQTPGQGLQFLFEYFSETQRNKGNFPGRFSGRQFSNSRSEMNVSTLELGDSALYLCASSLSSIVTDTQYFGPGTRLTVL.

The chain joins TRBV18 to TRBJ1-1, with D maybe TRBD1 (5 bases). The CDR3 totals 14 residues. V was shortened by 3 bases and J by 0 bases, with 8 bases between the two germline ends. Looked up from germline, CDR1 is KGHSH and CDR2 is LQKENI. The CDR3 DNA reads as TGTGCCAGCTCACCGACAGTCATGAACACTGAAGCTTTCTTT. Protein product: CASSPTVMNTEAFF.

The chain links TRBV12-3 or TRBV12-4 to TRBJ2-1; 7 bases map to TRBD2. V dropped 5 bases and J dropped 7; count of bases not matched to a gene: 5. The CDR3 is made up of 13 amino acids. CDR3 nucleotide sequence: TGTGCCAGCAGTCCTGGGGGAGGGAATGAGCAGTTCTTC. Its protein product is CASSPGGGNEQFF.

The genes are TRBV6-5 and TRBJ2-6, with TRBD1 identical over 7 bases. Germline assignment: CDR1 MNHEY and CDR2 SVGAGI. The CDR3 contains 15 residues. V gave up 6 bases and J gave up 0 bases; unmatched junction bases: 2. This CDR3 reads CASRRDSSGANVLTF. In DNA, the CDR3 is TGTGCCAGCAGACGGGACAGCTCTGGGGCCAACGTCCTGACTTTC.

This chain joins TRBV2 and TRBJ2-2, with D tentatively TRBD2 (5 bases). This CDR3 has 14 amino acids. Trimming shortened V by 7 bases and J by 4 bases, and 13 bases separated the two germline ends. Germline V CDR1 and CDR2: SNHLY, FYNNEI. Here the CDR3 reads CASKTQAGTGELFF. The CDR3 coding sequence is TGTGCCAGCAAAACTCAGGCGGGCACCGGGGAGCTGTTTTTT.

The chain links TRBV6-1 to TRBJ2-3; D gene uncertain. Germline CDR1 reads MNHNS; CDR2 reads SASEGT. This CDR3 has 12 residues. V was pared by 6 bases and J by 3 bases, with 7 bases between. This chain's CDR3 is CASSTPTDTQYF. The CDR3, as DNA: TGTGCCAGCAGCACACCAACAGATACGCAGTATTTT.

This clone was observed a few times. The chain couples TRBV7-2 to TRBJ2-7; tentatively, D is TRBD2 (5 bases). Per germline, CDR1 SGHTA and CDR2 FQGNSA. Trimming stripped 5 bases from V and 6 bases from J, with 26 bases between. This CDR3 has 17 residues. This chain's CDR3 is CASSPKGSQAVRGEQYF. The CDR3 DNA sequence: TGTGCCAGCAGCCCTAAAGGGAGCCAGGCAGTTCGCGGCGAGCAGTACTTC. The full variable domain, with the rest looked up from reference TRBV7-2 and TRBJ2-7, is GAGVSQSPSNKVTEKGKDVELRCDPISGHTALYWYRQSLGQGLEFLIYFQGNSAPDKSGLPSDRFSAERTGGSVSTLTIQRTQQEDSAVYLCASSPKGSQAVRGEQYFGPGTRLTVT.

The chain is built from TRBV5-1 and TRBJ2-2; the D is unclear. V was shortened by 2 bases and J by 4 bases, with 3 bases between the two germline ends. The CDR3 is made up of 12 amino acids. Germline CDR1 SGHRS, CDR2 YFSETQ. The CDR3 here is CASSFPTGELFF. CDR3 bases: TGCGCCAGCAGCTTTCCCACCGGGGAGCTGTTTTTT.

The chain uses TRBV3-1 (or the pseudogene TRBV3-2) and TRBJ1-1; D remains ambiguous. Looked up from germline, CDR1 is LGHDT and CDR2 is YNNKEL (reference sequence). V shed 4 bases and J shed 1 base, with 7 bases lying between them. The CDR3 is 13 residues long. The CDR3 sequence is CASSPRANTEAFF. In DNA, the CDR3 is TGTGCCAGCAGCCCGCGGGCGAACACTGAAGCTTTCTTT.

The chain recombines TRBV6-6 with TRBJ2-7, with 8 bases aligning to TRBD1. Trimming took 0 bases from V and 5 from J; bases not matched to a gene: 0. Looked up from germline, CDR1 is MNHNY and CDR2 is SVGAGI (reference sequence). There are 13 residues in the CDR3. The CDR3 protein is CASSYSTGDEQYF. Written as DNA, the CDR3 is TGTGCCAGCAGTTACTCGACAGGGGACGAGCAGTACTTC.

V is TRBV5-1 and J is TRBJ1-4; D ambiguous. This CDR3 is built from 13 residues. The germline CDR1 and CDR2 sequences are SGHRS and YFSETQ. Trimming pared 0 bases from V and 8 bases from J, leaving 8 bases between. CDR3 bases: TGCGCCAGCAGCTTGGGGTCGGGGGAAAAACTGTTTTTT. It specifies CASSLGSGEKLFF.

The J gene is TRBJ2-7, the V gene TRBV4-1; TRBD1 might be the D (6 bases). Germline-derived CDR1 and CDR2 are MGHRA and YSYEKL. The CDR3 has 14 residues. Trimming took off 5 bases at V and 0 bases at J, with 11 bases between the two ends. In DNA, the CDR3 is TGCGCCAGCAGCTCCGACAGGAACTCCTACGAGCAGTACTTC. It specifies CASSSDRNSYEQYF.

The chain employs TRBV11-2 and TRBJ1-1; tentatively, D is TRBD1 (6 bases). This CDR3 is built from 13 residues. Trimming removed 1 base from V and 5 bases from J, with 8 bases in between. Germline V gene sequence: CDR1 SGHAT, CDR2 FQNNGV. The CDR3: CASSLGGRTEAFF. The CDR3 DNA sequence: TGTGCCAGCAGCTTAGGGGGGCGGACTGAAGCTTTCTTT.

This clone was picked up a small number of times. V is TRBV4-2 and J is TRBJ2-7; 10 positions agree with TRBD2. The CDR3 runs 15 residues. J gave up 5 bases and V 3 bases, and 7 bases lay outside the gene matches. Germline CDR1 reads LGHNA; CDR2 reads YNFKEQ. DNA of the CDR3: TGTGCCAGCAGCCAGGTGGCCGGGACTAGCGACGAGCAGTACTTC. Protein product: CASSQVAGTSDEQYF.

The genes are TRBV28 and TRBJ1-2; D is perhaps TRBD1 (6 bases). Between the trimmed V and J ends, which lost 2 bases and 3 bases, there was a span of 13 bases. This CDR3 contains 15 residues. Germline values: CDR1 MDHEN, CDR2 SYDVKM. The CDR3 protein is CASSLRGALDYGYTF. The CDR3 DNA follows: TGTGCCAGCAGTTTACGGGGGGCGCTTGACTATGGCTACACCTTC.

This clone was seen only a few times. The same CDR3 is also encoded by other DNA sequences in this sample. The V and J genes are TRBV7-2 and TRBJ2-5; 8 positions match TRBD2. V lost 3 bases, J lost 1 base, and 4 bases stayed unmatched. The CDR3 is 15 residues long. The V gene's germline CDR1 is SGHTA and CDR2 FQGNSA. The CDR3, as DNA: TGTGCCAGCAGCTTGGGCGGGGGGCCCCAAGAGACCCAGTACTTC. Protein product: CASSLGGGPQETQYF.

V is TRBV5-6 and J is TRBJ1-1; no clear D gene. Per germline, CDR1 SGHDT and CDR2 YYEEEE. This CDR3 has 13 amino acids. Trimming stripped 1 base from V and 11 bases from J, with 15 bases between. The CDR3 loop is CASSLSGTVGAFF. The CDR3 DNA is TGTGCCAGCAGCTTGTCGGGTACCGTTGGGGCTTTCTTT.